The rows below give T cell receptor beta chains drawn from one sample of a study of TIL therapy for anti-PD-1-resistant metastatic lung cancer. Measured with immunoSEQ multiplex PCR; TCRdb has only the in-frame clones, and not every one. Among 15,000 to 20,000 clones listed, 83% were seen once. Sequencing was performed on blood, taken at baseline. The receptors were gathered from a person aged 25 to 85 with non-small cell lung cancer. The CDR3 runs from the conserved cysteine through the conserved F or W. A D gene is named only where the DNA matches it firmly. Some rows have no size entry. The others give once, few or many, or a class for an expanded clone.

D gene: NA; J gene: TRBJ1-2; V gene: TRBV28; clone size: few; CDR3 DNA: TGTGCCACCACGATTGTAGGGCTGTATGGCTACACCTTC; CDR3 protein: CATTIVGLYGYTF
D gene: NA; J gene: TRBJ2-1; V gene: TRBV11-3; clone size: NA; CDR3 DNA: TGTGCCAGCAGCTTAGGTCGAGGCGGTGAGCAGTTCTTC; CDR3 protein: CASSLGRGGEQFF
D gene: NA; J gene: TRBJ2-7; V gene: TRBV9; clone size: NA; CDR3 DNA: TGTGCCAGCAGCTCCGGTGGGGGGGCATTGTCCTACGAGCAGTACTTC; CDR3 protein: CASSSGGGALSYEQYF
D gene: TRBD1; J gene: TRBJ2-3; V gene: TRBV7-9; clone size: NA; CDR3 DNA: TGTGCCAGCAGCTCAACCACCGACAGGGGGCGTAGGGCAGATACGCAGTATTTT; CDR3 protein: CASSSTTDRGRRADTQYF
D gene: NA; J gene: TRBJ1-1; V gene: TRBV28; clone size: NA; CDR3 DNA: TGTGCCAGCAGTTTATTGGGGGGCACTGAAGCTTTCTTT; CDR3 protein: CASSLLGGTEAFF
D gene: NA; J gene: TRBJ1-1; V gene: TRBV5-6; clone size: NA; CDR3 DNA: TGTGCCAGCAGCCAGGTGGGAGGGCCGGACACTGAAGCTTTCTTT; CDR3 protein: CASSQVGGPDTEAFF
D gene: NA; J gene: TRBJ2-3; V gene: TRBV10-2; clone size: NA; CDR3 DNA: TGCGCCAGCCGTGAGGGGCCGGGCACAGATACGCAGTATTTT; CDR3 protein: CASREGPGTDTQYF
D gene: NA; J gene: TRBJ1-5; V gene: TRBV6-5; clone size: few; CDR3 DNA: TGTGCCAGCCGGGCGGGCAATCAGCCCCAGCATTTT; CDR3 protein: CASRAGNQPQHF
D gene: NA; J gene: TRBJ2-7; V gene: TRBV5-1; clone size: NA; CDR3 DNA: TGCGCCAACTCCTATACGGGACACCACTCGGAAAACTACGAGCAGTACTTC; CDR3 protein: CANSYTGHHSENYEQYF
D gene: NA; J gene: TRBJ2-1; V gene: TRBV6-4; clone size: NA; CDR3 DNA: TGTGCCAGCAGTGACTCCAGCCCGGGAGAAAGGCGGCGCAATGAGCAGTTCTTC; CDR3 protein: CASSDSSPGERRRNEQFF
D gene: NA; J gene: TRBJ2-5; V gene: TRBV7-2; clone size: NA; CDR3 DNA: TGTGCCAGCAGCTTAGGGCGGCCAGAGGAGACCCAGTACTTC; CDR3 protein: CASSLGRPEETQYF
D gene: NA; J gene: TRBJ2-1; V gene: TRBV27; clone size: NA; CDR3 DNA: TGTGCCAGCCGGTGGGACAATACCTACAATGAGCAGTTCTTC; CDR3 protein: CASRWDNTYNEQFF
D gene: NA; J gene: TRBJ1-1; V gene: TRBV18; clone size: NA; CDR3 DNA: TGTGCCAGCTCACCGCAGGGGAACACTGAAGCTTTCTTT; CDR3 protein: CASSPQGNTEAFF
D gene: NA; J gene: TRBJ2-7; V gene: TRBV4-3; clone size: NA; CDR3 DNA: TGCGCCAGCAGCCAAGACCAGACGGGCGATTACGAGCAGTACTTC; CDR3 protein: CASSQDQTGDYEQYF
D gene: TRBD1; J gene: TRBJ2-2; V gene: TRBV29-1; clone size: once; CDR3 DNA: TGCAGCGTTGCCCGGACAGGGGGATCCGGGGAGCTGTTTTTT; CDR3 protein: CSVARTGGSGELFF
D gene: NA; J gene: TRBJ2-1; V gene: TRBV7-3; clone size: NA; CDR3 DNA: TGTGCCAGCAGCTTAAGGCGGAGCAGCCAATACAATGAGCAGTTCTTC; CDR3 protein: CASSLRRSSQYNEQFF
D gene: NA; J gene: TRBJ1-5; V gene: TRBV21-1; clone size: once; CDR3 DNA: TGTGCCAGCAGCAAAGGGGGGCGGGTCAATCAGCCCCAGCATTTT; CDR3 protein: CASSKGGRVNQPQHF
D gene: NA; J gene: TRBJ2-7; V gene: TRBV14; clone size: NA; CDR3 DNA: TGTGCCAGCAGCCAAGCGACCGGGTACGAGCAGTACTTC; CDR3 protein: CASSQATGYEQYF
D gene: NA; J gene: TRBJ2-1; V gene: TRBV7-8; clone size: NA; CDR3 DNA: TGTGCCAGCAGCTTACCCTACAATGAGCAGTTCTTC; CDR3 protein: CASSLPYNEQFF
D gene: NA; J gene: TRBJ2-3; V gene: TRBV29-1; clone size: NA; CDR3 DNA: TGCAGCGTGGCCCGCGGGACAGGCACAGATACGCAGTATTTT; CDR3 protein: CSVARGTGTDTQYF
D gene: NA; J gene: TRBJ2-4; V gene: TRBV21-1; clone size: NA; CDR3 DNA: TGTGCCAGCAGCACACCAGCTCTTAAGGGGAGGAACATTCAGTACTTC; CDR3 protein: CASSTPALKGRNIQYF
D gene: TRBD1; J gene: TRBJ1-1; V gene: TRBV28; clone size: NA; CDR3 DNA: TGTGCCAGCAGCCGGTGGGACAGGGACACTGAAGCTTTCTTT; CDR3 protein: CASSRWDRDTEAFF
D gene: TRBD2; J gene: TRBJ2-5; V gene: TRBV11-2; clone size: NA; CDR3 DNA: TGTGCCAGCAGCCTGGGGACTAGCTCCCAAGAGACCCAGTACTTC; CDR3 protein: CASSLGTSSQETQYF
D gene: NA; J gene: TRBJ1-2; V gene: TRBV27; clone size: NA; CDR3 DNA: TGTGCCAGCAGCCACAAACCCAGGGTGGGAGGCTACACCTTC; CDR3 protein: CASSHKPRVGGYTF
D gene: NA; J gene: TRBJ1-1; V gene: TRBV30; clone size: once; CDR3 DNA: TGTGCCTGGAAAACGGGACACCATCCCGAAGCTTTCTTT; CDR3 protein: CAWKTGHHPEAFF
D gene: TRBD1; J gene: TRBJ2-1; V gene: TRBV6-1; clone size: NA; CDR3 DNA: TGTGCCAGCAGGGACAGGGATTTGAATGAGCAGTTCTTC; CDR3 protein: CASRDRDLNEQFF
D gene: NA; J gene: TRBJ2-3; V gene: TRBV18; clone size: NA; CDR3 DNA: TGTGCCAGCTCACCACAGGCAGGGGGGGCAGATACGCAGTATTTT; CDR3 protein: CASSPQAGGADTQYF
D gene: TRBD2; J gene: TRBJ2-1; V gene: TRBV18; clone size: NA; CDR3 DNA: TGTGCCAGCTCACCAGGGACTAGCGGGAGCGAGCAGTTCTTC; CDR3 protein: CASSPGTSGSEQFF
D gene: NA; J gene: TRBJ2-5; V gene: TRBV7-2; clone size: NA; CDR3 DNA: TGTGCCAGCAGCTTAGGGAAGCAAGAGACCCAGTACTTC; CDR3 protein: CASSLGKQETQYF
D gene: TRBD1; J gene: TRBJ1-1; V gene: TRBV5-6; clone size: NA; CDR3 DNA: TGTGCCAGCAGCTTGGGAGGACAGGCGGCTACAAAGAAAGCTTTCTTT; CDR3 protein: CASSLGGQAATKKAFF
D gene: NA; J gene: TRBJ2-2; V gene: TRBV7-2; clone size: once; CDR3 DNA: TGTGCCAGCAGCTGGGGGATCTCACCCGGGGAGCTGTTTTTT; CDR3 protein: CASSWGISPGELFF
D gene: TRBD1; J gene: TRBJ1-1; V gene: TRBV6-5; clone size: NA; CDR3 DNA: TGTGCCAGCAGGCACAGGGGAAACACTGAAGCTTTCTTT; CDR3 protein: CASRHRGNTEAFF
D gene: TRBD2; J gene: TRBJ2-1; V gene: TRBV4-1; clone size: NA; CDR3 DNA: TGCGCCAGCAGCCAAGCCCCGGGACTAGCTGGTGAGCAGTTCTTC; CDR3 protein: CASSQAPGLAGEQFF
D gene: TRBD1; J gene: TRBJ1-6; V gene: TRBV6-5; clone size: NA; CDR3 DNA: TGTGCCAGCAGTTCGTCAGGGGGCTCCTATAATTCACCCCTCCACTTT; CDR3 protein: CASSSSGGSYNSPLHF
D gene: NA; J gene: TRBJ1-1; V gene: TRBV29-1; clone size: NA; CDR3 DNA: TGCAGCGGAAAGACACCCACCAACACTGAAGCTTTCTTT; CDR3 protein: CSGKTPTNTEAFF
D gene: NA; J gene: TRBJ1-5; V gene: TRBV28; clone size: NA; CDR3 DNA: TGTGCCAGGTGGGCGGATAGCAATCAGCCCCAGCATTTT; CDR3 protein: CARWADSNQPQHF
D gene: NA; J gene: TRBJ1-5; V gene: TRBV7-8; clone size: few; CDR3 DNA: TGTGCCAGCAGCTTACAGGGCACCCTTCAGCCCCAGCATTTT; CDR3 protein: CASSLQGTLQPQHF
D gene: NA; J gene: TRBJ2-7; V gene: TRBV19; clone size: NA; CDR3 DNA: TGTGCCAGTAGTATAACAGACAAGACCTACGAGCAGTACTTC; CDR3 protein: CASSITDKTYEQYF
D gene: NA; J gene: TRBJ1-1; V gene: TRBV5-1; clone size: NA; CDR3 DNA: TGCGCCAGCAGCTTTCGAGGGGCTGACACTGAAGCTTTCTTT; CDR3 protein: CASSFRGADTEAFF
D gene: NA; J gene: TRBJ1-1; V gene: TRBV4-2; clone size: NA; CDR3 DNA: TGTGCCAGCAGCCAAGATAACGGGGTCAACACTGAAGCTTTCTTT; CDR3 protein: CASSQDNGVNTEAFF
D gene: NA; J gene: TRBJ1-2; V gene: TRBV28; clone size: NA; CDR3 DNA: TGTGCCAGCAGTTTACTATCACAGGATGGCGTCTTTAACTATGGCTACACCTTC; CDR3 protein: CASSLLSQDGVFNYGYTF
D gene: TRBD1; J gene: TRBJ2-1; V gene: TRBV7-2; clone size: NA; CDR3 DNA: TGTGCCAGCAGCGCCCGAGACAGGGATAGCGAGTTCTTC; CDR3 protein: CASSARDRDSEFF
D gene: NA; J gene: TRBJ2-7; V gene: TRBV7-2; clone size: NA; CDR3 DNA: TGTGCCAGCAGCTTAGGTACCCCCTACGAGCAGTACTTC; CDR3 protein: CASSLGTPYEQYF
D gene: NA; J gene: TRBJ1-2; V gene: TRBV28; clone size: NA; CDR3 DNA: TGTGCCAGCAGCCTACCCAACAGGAGAAACTATGGCTACACCTTC; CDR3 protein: CASSLPNRRNYGYTF
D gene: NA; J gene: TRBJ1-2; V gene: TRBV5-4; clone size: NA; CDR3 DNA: TGTGCCAGCAGCTTGATAATCGGGACCCCGACCTATGGCTACACCTTC; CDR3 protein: CASSLIIGTPTYGYTF
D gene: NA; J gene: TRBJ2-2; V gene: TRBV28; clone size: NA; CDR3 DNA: TGTGCCAGCAATACAGGCCCGGGGGAGCTGTTTTTT; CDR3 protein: CASNTGPGELFF
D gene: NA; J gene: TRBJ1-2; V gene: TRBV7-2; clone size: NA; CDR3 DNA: TGTGCCAGCAGCCTAGATCCGAGACAAGGGGCAAGCTATGGCTACACCTTC; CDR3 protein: CASSLDPRQGASYGYTF